The rows below give T cell receptor beta chains drawn from one sample of a study of tumor and adjacent non-tumor tissue in lung cancer. TCRdb re-called the multiplex PCR reads through MiXCR, storing one row per CDR3 protein. The sample yields approximately 79,000 distinct CDR3 sequences, over 65% seen once. Sequencing input: distant non-tumor lung tissue. These receptors all come from a man between 65 and 85 years old with non-small cell lung cancer. CDR3s include the opening cysteine and the closing phenylalanine or tryptophan. A D gene is named only where the DNA matches it firmly. Clone sizes are given selectively: once, few, many, or a class where the clone is expanded.

CDR3 DNA: TGTGCCAGTACAACCCCCGGGACAGCCACAGATACGCAGTATTTT; CDR3 protein: CASTTPGTATDTQYF; D gene: TRBD1; clone size: many; J gene: TRBJ2-3; V gene: TRBV6-2/TRBV6-3
CDR3 DNA: TGCAGCGTTCTCCAAACGGGGGCCTATGGCTACGCCTTC; CDR3 protein: CSVLQTGAYGYAF; D gene: -; clone size: -; J gene: TRBJ1-2; V gene: TRBV29-1
CDR3 DNA: TGTGCCAGCATTTTTGGACTAGCGGGGAACAATGAGCAGTTCTTC; CDR3 protein: CASIFGLAGNNEQFF; D gene: TRBD2; clone size: many; J gene: TRBJ2-1; V gene: TRBV6-2/TRBV6-3
CDR3 DNA: TGTGTCAGCAGCTTAGCGGGCACCCAGAAGCCCCAGCATTTT; CDR3 protein: CVSSLAGTQKPQHF; D gene: -; clone size: once; J gene: TRBJ1-5; V gene: TRBV7-8
CDR3 DNA: TGCGCCAGCAGTCAATGCGGGGGTGAGCAGTTCTTC; CDR3 protein: CASSQCGGEQFF; D gene: TRBD2; clone size: few; J gene: TRBJ2-1; V gene: TRBV23-1
CDR3 DNA: TGCAGCGTGGAGGGTTCCTACAATGAGCAGTTCTTC; CDR3 protein: CSVEGSYNEQFF; D gene: -; clone size: -; J gene: TRBJ2-1; V gene: TRBV29-1
CDR3 DNA: TGTGCCAGCAGTTTAATCCAGGGGGTTAATTTAGGATCACCCCTCCACTTT; CDR3 protein: CASSLIQGVNLGSPLHF; D gene: TRBD1; clone size: many; J gene: TRBJ1-6; V gene: TRBV28
CDR3 DNA: TGCGCCAGCAGCTCCGGGACAGATAACTATAGCTATACCTTC; CDR3 protein: CASSSGTDNYSYTF; D gene: TRBD1; clone size: -; J gene: TRBJ1-2; V gene: TRBV4-1
CDR3 DNA: TGTGCCAGCGGGTTTACTAGGGGGTGGGCAGACGAGCAGTACTTC; CDR3 protein: CASGFTRGWADEQYF; D gene: -; clone size: -; J gene: TRBJ2-7; V gene: TRBV6-5
CDR3 DNA: TGCAGCGTTGAGGGTTCATCCGTGGGGGATATACAGTATTTT; CDR3 protein: CSVEGSSVGDIQYF; D gene: -; clone size: -; J gene: TRBJ2-3; V gene: TRBV29-1
CDR3 DNA: TGTGCTAGCAGCGGGCTAACGGGAGCGGTGGAGACCCAGTACTTC; CDR3 protein: CASSGLTGAVETQYF; D gene: -; clone size: -; J gene: TRBJ2-5; V gene: TRBV12-3/TRBV12-4
CDR3 DNA: TGTGCCACCAGTGAAGGGACAGACTACGAGCAGAACTTC; CDR3 protein: CATSEGTDYEQNF; D gene: TRBD1; clone size: -; J gene: TRBJ2-7; V gene: TRBV24-1
CDR3 DNA: TGTGCCAACATTTCCACTAGCGGGAGGCCCTACGAGCAGTACTTC; CDR3 protein: CANISTSGRPYEQYF; D gene: TRBD2; clone size: -; J gene: TRBJ2-7; V gene: TRBV12-3/TRBV12-4
CDR3 DNA: TGTGCCAGCAGTGAGGGGGGTACGCAGTATTTT; CDR3 protein: CASSEGGTQYF; D gene: -; clone size: -; J gene: TRBJ2-3; V gene: TRBV6-4
CDR3 DNA: TGTGCCAGTGTCGGGGATCCCGGGAAGCTGTTTTTT; CDR3 protein: CASVGDPGKLFF; D gene: -; clone size: -; J gene: TRBJ2-2; V gene: TRBV6-5
CDR3 DNA: TGTGCCAGCGGCTTGGTGGGCACGGAGGTTGCCGGGGAGCTGTTTTTT; CDR3 protein: CASGLVGTEVAGELFF; D gene: -; clone size: -; J gene: TRBJ2-2; V gene: TRBV11-2
CDR3 DNA: TGTGTCAGCGGCGCGGATACGCAATATTTT; CDR3 protein: CVSGADTQYF; D gene: -; clone size: few; J gene: TRBJ2-3; V gene: TRBV6-2/TRBV6-3
CDR3 DNA: TGTGCCAGCAGTTACGTCGTTGGCGAGCACTGCTTC; CDR3 protein: CASSYVVGEHCF; D gene: -; clone size: -; J gene: TRBJ2-1; V gene: TRBV6-2/TRBV6-3
CDR3 DNA: TGCAGCGTTGAATTTAGGGACGAATCCTACGAGCAGTACTTC; CDR3 protein: CSVEFRDESYEQYF; D gene: -; clone size: many; J gene: TRBJ2-7; V gene: TRBV29-1
CDR3 DNA: TGCAGCGTTGAGACGGGGGCTGGGGCCAACATCCTGACTTTC; CDR3 protein: CSVETGAGANILTF; D gene: -; clone size: -; J gene: TRBJ2-6; V gene: TRBV29-1
CDR3 DNA: TGTGCCAGCAGTTACAATAGTGGAGGGCGTATCAACAATGAGCAGTTCTTC; CDR3 protein: CASSYNSGGRINNEQFF; D gene: -; clone size: -; J gene: TRBJ2-1; V gene: TRBV6-6
CDR3 DNA: TGTGCCAGCACCCCAAACTGGGGTTCCTACAATGAGCAGTTCTTC; CDR3 protein: CASTPNWGSYNEQFF; D gene: -; clone size: medium-sized; J gene: TRBJ2-1; V gene: TRBV12-3/TRBV12-4
CDR3 DNA: TGCAGTGCTAGAGGGGGTAGCGTCTCCAACAATGATCACTTCTTC; CDR3 protein: CSARGGSVSNNDHFF; D gene: -; clone size: -; J gene: TRBJ2-1; V gene: TRBV20-1
CDR3 DNA: TGTAGCGCACGGAAGCAGGGCCTCGAAGCTTTCTTT; CDR3 protein: CSARKQGLEAFF; D gene: -; clone size: -; J gene: TRBJ1-1; V gene: TRBV29-1
CDR3 DNA: TGTGCCAGCAGTCGTTCGTTTAGCGGCGTCGGTGGGTACAATGAGCAGTTATTC; CDR3 protein: CASSRSFSGVGGYNEQLF; D gene: -; clone size: -; J gene: TRBJ2-1; V gene: TRBV12-3/TRBV12-4
CDR3 DNA: TGTGCCAGCTCACGCCCCACGACAGGGGGCCAAGGCGAGCAGTACTTC; CDR3 protein: CASSRPTTGGQGEQYF; D gene: TRBD1; clone size: -; J gene: TRBJ2-7; V gene: TRBV18
CDR3 DNA: TGCGCCAGCAGCAGGAGATCCAGCACGACGGACACTGAAGCTTTCTTT; CDR3 protein: CASSRRSSTTDTEAFF; D gene: -; clone size: -; J gene: TRBJ1-1; V gene: TRBV5-1
CDR3 DNA: TGTGCCAGGAGTTCCGGTAGGGGGAGCTCCTACAATGAGCGGTTCTTC; CDR3 protein: CARSSGRGSSYNERFF; D gene: -; clone size: -; J gene: TRBJ2-1; V gene: TRBV5-6
CDR3 DNA: TGTGCCGGCAGCCTCGACAGGGGCACCTACAATGAGCAGTTCTTC; CDR3 protein: CAGSLDRGTYNEQFF; D gene: TRBD1; clone size: -; J gene: TRBJ2-1; V gene: TRBV11-1
CDR3 DNA: TGTGGCAGCAGCTTAAGCGTCGGGGAGCTGTTTTTT; CDR3 protein: CGSSLSVGELFF; D gene: -; clone size: -; J gene: TRBJ2-2; V gene: TRBV11-3
CDR3 DNA: TGTGCCAGCAGACCGACAGGTCCAAATCAGCCCCAGCATTTT; CDR3 protein: CASRPTGPNQPQHF; D gene: -; clone size: -; J gene: TRBJ1-5; V gene: TRBV28